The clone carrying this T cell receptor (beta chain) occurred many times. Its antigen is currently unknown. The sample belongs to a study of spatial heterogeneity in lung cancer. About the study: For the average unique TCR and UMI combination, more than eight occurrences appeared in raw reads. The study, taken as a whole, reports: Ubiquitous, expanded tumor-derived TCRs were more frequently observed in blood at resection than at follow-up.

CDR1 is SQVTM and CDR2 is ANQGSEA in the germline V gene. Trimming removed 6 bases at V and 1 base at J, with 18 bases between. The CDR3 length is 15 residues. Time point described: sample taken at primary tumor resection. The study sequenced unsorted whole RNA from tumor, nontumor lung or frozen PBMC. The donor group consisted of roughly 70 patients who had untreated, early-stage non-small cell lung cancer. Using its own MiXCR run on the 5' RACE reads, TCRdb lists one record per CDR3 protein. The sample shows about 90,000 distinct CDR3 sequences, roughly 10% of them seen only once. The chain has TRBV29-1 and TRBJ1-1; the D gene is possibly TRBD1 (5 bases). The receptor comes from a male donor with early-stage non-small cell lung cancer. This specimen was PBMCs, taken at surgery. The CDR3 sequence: CSVVSMAGRNTEAFF. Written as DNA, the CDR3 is TGCAGCGTAGTCTCAATGGCAGGGAGGAACACTGAAGCTTTCTTT.